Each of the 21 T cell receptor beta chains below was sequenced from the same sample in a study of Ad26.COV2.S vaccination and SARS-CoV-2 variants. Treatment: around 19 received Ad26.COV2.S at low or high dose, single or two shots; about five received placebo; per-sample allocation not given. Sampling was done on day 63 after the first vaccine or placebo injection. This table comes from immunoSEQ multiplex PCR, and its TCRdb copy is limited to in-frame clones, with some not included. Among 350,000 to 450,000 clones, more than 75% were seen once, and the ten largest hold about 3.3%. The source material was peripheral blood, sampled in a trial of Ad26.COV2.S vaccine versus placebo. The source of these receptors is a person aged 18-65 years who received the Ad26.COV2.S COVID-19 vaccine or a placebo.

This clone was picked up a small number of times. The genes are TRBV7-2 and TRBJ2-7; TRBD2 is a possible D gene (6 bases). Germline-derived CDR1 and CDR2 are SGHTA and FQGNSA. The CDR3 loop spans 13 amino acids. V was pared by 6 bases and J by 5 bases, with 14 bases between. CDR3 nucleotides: TGTGCCAGCAGACTGGCGGGGCCCCACGAGCAGTACTTC. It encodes CASRLAGPHEQYF.

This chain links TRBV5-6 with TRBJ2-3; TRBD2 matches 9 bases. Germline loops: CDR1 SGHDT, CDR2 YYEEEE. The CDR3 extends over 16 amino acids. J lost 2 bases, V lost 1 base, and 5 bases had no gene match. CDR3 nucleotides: TGTGCCAGCAGCTTGATGACTAGCGGACCCACAGATACGCAGTATTTT. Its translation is CASSLMTSGPTDTQYF.

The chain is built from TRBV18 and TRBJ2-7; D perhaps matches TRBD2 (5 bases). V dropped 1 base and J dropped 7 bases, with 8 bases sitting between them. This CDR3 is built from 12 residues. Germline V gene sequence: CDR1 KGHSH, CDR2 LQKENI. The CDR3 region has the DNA TGTGCCAGCTCACCACAAACGGGGGAGCAGTACTTC. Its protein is CASSPQTGEQYF. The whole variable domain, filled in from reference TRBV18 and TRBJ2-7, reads NAGVMQNPRHLVRRRGQEARLRCSPMKGHSHVYWYRQLPEEGLKFMVYLQKENIIDESGMPKERFSAEFPKEGPSILRIQQVVRGDSAAYFCASSPQTGEQYFGPGTRLTVT.

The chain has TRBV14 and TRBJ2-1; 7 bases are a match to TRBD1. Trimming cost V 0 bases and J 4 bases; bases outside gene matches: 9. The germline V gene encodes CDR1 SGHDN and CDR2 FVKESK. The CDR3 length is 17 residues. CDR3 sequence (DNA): TGTGCCAGCAGCCAAGATTGGGGCAGGGGGAAATACAATGAGCAGTTCTTC. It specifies CASSQDWGRGKYNEQFF.

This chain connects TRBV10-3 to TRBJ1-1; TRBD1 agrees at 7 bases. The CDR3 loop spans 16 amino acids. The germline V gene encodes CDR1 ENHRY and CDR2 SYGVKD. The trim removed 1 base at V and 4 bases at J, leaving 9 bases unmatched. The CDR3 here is CAISELSRQGITEAFF. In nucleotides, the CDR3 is TGTGCCATCAGTGAGTTGTCTCGACAGGGCATCACTGAAGCTTTCTTT.

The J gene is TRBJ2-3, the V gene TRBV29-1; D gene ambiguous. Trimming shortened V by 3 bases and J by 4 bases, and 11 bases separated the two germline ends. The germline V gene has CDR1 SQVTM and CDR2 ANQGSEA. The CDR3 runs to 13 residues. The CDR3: CSVDFPQADTQYF. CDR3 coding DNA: TGCAGCGTTGATTTTCCCCAGGCAGATACGCAGTATTTT.

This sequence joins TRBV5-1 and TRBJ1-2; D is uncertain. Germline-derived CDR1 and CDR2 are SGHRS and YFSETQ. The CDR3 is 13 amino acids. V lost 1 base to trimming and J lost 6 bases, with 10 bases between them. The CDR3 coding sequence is TGCGCCAGCAGCTTGTTTGGGAGGAATGGCTACACCTTC. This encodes CASSLFGRNGYTF.

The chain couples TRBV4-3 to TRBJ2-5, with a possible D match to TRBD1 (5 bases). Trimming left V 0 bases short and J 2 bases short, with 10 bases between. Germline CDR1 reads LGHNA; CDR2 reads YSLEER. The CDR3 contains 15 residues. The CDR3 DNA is TGCGCCAGCAGCCAAGATAACGCAGGGCAAGAGACCCAGTACTTC. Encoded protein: CASSQDNAGQETQYF.

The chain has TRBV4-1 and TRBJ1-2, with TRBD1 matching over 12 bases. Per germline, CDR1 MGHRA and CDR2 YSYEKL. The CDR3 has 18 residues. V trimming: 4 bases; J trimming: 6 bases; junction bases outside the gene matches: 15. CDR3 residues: CASSPTGTGGGSKDGYTF. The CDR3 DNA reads TGCGCCAGCAGCCCCACCGGGACAGGGGGCGGCTCTAAAGATGGCTACACCTTC.

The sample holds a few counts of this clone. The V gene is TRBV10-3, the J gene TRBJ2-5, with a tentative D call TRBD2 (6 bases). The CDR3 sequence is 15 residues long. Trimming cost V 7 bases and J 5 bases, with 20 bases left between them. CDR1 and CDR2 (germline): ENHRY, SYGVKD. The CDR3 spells CAIMEGGAAGETQYF. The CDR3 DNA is TGTGCCATCATGGAGGGCGGAGCGGCGGGGGAGACCCAGTACTTC.

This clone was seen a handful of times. DNA for the CDR3: TGCGCCAGCAGCGACTTCAGGGGCACCGGGGAGCTGTTTTTT. Translated, it gives CASSDFRGTGELFF. The chain uses TRBV10-1 and TRBJ2-2; a weak D match, TRBD1 (6 bases). From germline, CDR1 is WNHNN and CDR2 SYGVQD (reference sequence). CDR3 length: 14 amino acids. The V end lost 6 bases, the J end lost 4 bases, and 12 bases lay between the germline ends.

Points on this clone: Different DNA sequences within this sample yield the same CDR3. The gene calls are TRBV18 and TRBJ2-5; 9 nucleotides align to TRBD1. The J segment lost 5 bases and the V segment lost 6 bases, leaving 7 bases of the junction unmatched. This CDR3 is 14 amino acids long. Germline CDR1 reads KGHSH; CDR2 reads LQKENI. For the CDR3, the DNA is TGTGCCAGCTCCCCAGGGACAGGGAGGGAGACCCAGTACTTC. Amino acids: CASSPGTGRETQYF.

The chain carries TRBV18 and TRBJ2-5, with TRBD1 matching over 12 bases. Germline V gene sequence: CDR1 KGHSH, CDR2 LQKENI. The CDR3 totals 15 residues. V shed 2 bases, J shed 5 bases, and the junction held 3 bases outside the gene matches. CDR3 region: CASSPGTGGGETQYF. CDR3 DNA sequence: TGTGCCAGCTCACCAGGGACAGGGGGCGGTGAGACCCAGTACTTC.

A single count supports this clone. The CDR3 here is CASSPARGRNTGELFF. CDR3 DNA: TGTGCCAGCAGCCCCGCCCGGGGCAGGAACACCGGGGAGCTGTTTTTT. The chain has TRBV7-2 and TRBJ2-2; D assignment may be TRBD1 or TRBD2 (5 bases each). This CDR3 spans 16 amino acids. Germline CDR1 reads SGHTA; CDR2 reads FQGNSA. V lost 5 bases and J 1 base, leaving 14 bases between the germline ends.

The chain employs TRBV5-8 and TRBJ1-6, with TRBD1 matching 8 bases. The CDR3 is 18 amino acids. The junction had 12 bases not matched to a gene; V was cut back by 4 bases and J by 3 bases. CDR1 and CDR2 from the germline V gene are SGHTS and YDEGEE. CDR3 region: CASSNDRGLRFYNSPLHF. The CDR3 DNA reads TGTGCCAGCAGCAATGACAGGGGCCTACGTTTCTATAATTCACCCCTCCACTTT.

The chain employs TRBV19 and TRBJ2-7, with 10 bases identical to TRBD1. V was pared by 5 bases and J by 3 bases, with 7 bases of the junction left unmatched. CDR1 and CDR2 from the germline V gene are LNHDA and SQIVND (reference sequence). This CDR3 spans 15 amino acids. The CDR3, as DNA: TGTGCCAGTAGTCCCACCCGGGACAGGGGCTACGAGCAGTACTTC. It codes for CASSPTRDRGYEQYF.

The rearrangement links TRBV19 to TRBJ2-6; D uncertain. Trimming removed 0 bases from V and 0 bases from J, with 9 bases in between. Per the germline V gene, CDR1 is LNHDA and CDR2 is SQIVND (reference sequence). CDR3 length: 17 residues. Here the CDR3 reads CASSIESRISGANVLTF. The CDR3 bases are TGTGCCAGTAGTATAGAGTCACGGATCTCTGGGGCCAACGTCCTGACTTTC.

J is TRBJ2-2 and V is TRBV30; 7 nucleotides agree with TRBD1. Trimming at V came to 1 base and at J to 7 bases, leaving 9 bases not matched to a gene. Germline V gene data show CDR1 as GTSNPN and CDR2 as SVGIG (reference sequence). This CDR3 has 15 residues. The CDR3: CAWSGPQGVIGELFF. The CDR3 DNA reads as TGTGCCTGGAGTGGGCCGCAGGGGGTGATCGGGGAGCTGTTTTTT.

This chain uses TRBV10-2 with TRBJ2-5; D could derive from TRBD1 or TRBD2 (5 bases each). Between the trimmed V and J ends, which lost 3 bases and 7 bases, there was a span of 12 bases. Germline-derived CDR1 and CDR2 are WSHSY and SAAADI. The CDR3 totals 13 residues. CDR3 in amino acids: CASSEGAGGTQYF. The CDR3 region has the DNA TGCGCCAGCAGTGAAGGGGCGGGCGGGACCCAGTACTTC.

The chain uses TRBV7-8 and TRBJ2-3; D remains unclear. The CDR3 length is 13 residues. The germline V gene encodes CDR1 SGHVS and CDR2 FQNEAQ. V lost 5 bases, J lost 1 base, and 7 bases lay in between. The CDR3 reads CASSHGGTDTQYF. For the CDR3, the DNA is TGTGCCAGCAGCCATGGGGGCACAGATACGCAGTATTTT. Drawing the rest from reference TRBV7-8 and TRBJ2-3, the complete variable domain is GAGVSQSPRYKVAKRGQDVALRCDPISGHVSLFWYQQALGQGPEFLTYFQNEAQLDKSGLPSDRFFAERPEGSVSTLKIQRTQQEDSAVYLCASSHGGTDTQYFGPGTRLTVL.

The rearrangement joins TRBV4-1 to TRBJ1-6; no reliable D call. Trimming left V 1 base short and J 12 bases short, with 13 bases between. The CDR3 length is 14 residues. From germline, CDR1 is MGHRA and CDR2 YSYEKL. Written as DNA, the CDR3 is TGCGCCAGCAGCCAAGGGCGGCAGGACCTACCCCTCCACTTT. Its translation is CASSQGRQDLPLHF.